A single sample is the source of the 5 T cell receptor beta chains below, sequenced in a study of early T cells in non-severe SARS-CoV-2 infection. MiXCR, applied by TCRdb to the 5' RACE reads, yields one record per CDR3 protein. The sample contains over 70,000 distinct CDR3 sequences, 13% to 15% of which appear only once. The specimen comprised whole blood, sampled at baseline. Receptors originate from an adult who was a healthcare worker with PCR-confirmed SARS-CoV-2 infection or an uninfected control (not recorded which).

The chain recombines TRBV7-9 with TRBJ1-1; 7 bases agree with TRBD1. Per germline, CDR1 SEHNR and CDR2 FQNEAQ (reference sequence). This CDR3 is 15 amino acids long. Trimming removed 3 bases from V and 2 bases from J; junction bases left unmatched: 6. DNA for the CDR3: TGTGCCAGCAGCTTTGCCCTAGGGGGCAACACTGAAGCTTTCTTT. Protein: CASSFALGGNTEAFF.

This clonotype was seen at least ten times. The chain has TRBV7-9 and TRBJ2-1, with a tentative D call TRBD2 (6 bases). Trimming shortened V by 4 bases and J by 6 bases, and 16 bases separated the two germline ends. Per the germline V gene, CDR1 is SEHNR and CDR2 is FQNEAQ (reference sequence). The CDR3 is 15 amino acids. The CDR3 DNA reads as TGTGCCAGCAGCTCGACGGGACCGGGGGTCAATGAGCAGTTCTTC. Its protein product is CASSSTGPGVNEQFF.

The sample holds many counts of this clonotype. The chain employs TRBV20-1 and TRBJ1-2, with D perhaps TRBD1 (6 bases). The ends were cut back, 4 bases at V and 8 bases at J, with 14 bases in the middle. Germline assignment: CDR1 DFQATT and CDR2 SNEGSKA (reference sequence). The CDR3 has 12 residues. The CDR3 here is CSAKGQGPGYTF. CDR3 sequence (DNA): TGCAGTGCTAAGGGACAAGGCCCGGGCTACACCTTC.

CDR3 nucleotides: TGCAGCGTCAGGGGAAACTCCTACGAGCAGTACTTC. It translates to CSVRGNSYEQYF. This chain uses TRBV29-1 with TRBJ2-7; D possibly corresponds to TRBD1 (6 bases). Germline V CDR1 and CDR2: SQVTM, ANQGSEA. Trimming removed 6 bases at V and 0 bases at J, with 9 bases between. This CDR3 has 12 residues.

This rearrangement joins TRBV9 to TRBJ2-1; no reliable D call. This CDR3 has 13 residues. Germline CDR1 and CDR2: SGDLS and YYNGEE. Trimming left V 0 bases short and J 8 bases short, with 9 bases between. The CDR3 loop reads CASSVVGRHEQFF. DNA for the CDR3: TGTGCCAGCAGCGTAGTAGGGCGCCATGAGCAGTTCTTC.